A single T cell receptor (beta chain) is shown here with its context. This entry is derived from a study of shared clonotypes between healthy human individuals. This CDR3 has 14 residues. Germline lookup yields CDR1 MDHEN and CDR2 SYDVKM. The V and J ends lost 7 bases and 1 base respectively, with 10 bases between them. The data were produced by immunoSEQ multiplex PCR, yet TCRdb's version contains in-frame clones alone and is incomplete. There are about 680,000 clones in the sample; approximately 73% occur only once, and 1.5% to 2% lies in the top ten. Recent vaccinations or acute infections were absent in the healthy HIV-negative adult donors.

Sequencing was performed on memory CD4+ T cells sorted from blood. Subset indicated: CD45RA-negative fraction. The chain combines TRBV28 with TRBJ2-2; the D is unclear. This receptor was taken from a woman under 40 in good health. The CDR3 region is CASKLILNTGELFF. The CDR3 nucleotides read TGTGCCAGCAAGCTCATATTGAACACCGGGGAGCTGTTTTTT.